This record covers a single T cell receptor beta chain. Its antigen is unidentified. PCR was performed a second time for about 7 to 12 cycles using a sample-barcoded 5' primer and a J-beta primer mix. TCRdb reprocessed the 5' RACE reads via MiXCR and lists one record per CDR3 protein. Here the sample spans 650,000 to 950,000 distinct CDR3 sequences, around 45% being singletons. Per sample, at least 6 micrograms of total RNA were extracted. This record belongs to a study of blood T cells in healthy people across ages. Overall study results and limits: Higher diversity, along with more naive CD4+ cells, distinguished long-lived donors from aged donors. Observed TCR beta diversity per million T cells went down as age went up. This fall followed a roughly linear course with age.

V shed 5 bases and J shed 9 bases, with 20 bases lying between them. Germline V gene data show CDR1 as SEHNR and CDR2 as FQNEAQ (reference sequence). The CDR3 runs 15 residues. The rearrangement joins TRBV7-9 to TRBJ2-1; maybe TRBD1 (6 bases). Sequenced input: blood. This clonotype was sampled from a man aged 60 to 75 in good health. CDR3 sequence: CASSEGQWAKSEQFF. The CDR3 DNA sequence: TGTGCCAGCAGCGAAGGACAGTGGGCAAAGAGTGAGCAGTTCTTC.